This TCR beta chain was sequenced in a study of blood T cells in healthy people across ages. Germline trimming cut 6 bases from V and 3 bases from J; bases unmatched to any gene: 7. The germline V gene encodes CDR1 MNHNS and CDR2 SASEGT. This CDR3 contains 15 residues. Isolation per sample recovered at least 7 million PBMCs. Alongside a J-beta primer mix, a sample-barcoded 5' primer served in a second PCR lasting about 6 to 12 cycles. TCRdb reanalysed the 5' RACE reads using MiXCR and keeps one entry per CDR3 protein. The table includes hundreds of thousands of distinct CDR3 sequences, approximately 30% detected once. Notes on this clonotype: Its antigen is undetermined.

Study-level findings and limits: Using unsorted PBMCs precluded a conclusive naive versus antigen-experienced comparison. With donor CMV status unknown, expanded clonotype changes were possibly confounded.

The TCR was taken from a woman older than 75 in good health. The genes are TRBV6-1 and TRBJ1-2; 10 bases fit TRBD1. The sample was blood. DNA of the CDR3: TGTGCCAGCAGGTTTAGACAGGGGGCGGACTATGGCTACACCTTC. Its protein product is CASRFRQGADYGYTF.